Listed here are 26 T cell receptor beta chains from one sample, sequenced in a study of blood T cell repertoires in COVID-19. Measured with immunoSEQ multiplex PCR; TCRdb has only the in-frame clones, and not every one. The sample yields 95,000 to 150,000 clones, 70% to 80% seen once. The specimen was peripheral blood. These receptors came from a human donor in a cohort sampled during active COVID-19.

This clone appeared a single time. J is TRBJ2-7 and V is TRBV6-5, with D possibly matching TRBD1 (7 bases). The CDR3 has 15 residues. In germline, CDR1 is MNHEY, CDR2 SVGAGI. Deletions cut 4 bases from V and 2 bases from J, with 15 bases between. The CDR3, as DNA: TGTGCCAGCAGTTTGGCGGGACAGAGACCCTACGAGCAGTACTTC. Its protein is CASSLAGQRPYEQYF.

V usage is TRBV5-5 and J usage is TRBJ2-3; a possible D gene is TRBD2 (7 bases). The CDR3 consists of 16 residues. V lost 1 base, J lost 2 bases, and 14 bases lay in between. CDR1 and CDR2 from the germline V gene are SGHKS and YYEKEE (reference sequence). The CDR3 DNA reads as TGTGCCAGCAGCTTGAGCGAGGGGGGGGACACAGATACGCAGTATTTT. Translated, it gives CASSLSEGGDTDTQYF. The variable domain in full, completed from reference TRBV5-5 and TRBJ2-3, reads DAGVTQSPTHLIKTRGQQVTLRCSPISGHKSVSWYQQVLGQGPQFIFQYYEKEERGRGNFPDRFSARQFPNYSSELNVNALLLGDSALYLCASSLSEGGDTDTQYFGPGTRLTVL.

This clone appeared once. The genes are TRBV7-6 and TRBJ2-7; 8 bases fit TRBD2. The germline V gene has CDR1 SGHVS and CDR2 FNYEAQ. The CDR3 consists of 12 residues. Losses at the gene ends were 5 bases for V and 7 bases for J; bases not matched to a gene: 4. The CDR3 loop is CASSPTSGEQYF. CDR3 sequence (DNA): TGTGCCAGCAGCCCCACTAGCGGAGAGCAGTACTTC.

This clone was detected only a few times. This sequence joins TRBV7-8 and TRBJ2-7; 13 bases match TRBD2. CDR3 length: 17 amino acids. With V trimmed by 4 bases and J by 2 bases, 8 bases remained unmatched. The germline CDR1 and CDR2 sequences are SGHVS and FQNEAQ. The CDR3 protein is CASSSGGLAGDPYEQYF. As DNA, the CDR3 is TGTGCCAGCAGCTCCGGCGGACTAGCGGGAGATCCCTACGAGCAGTACTTC.

The rearrangement joins TRBV7-9 to TRBJ2-2; tentative D call: TRBD2 (6 bases). The ends were cut back, 1 base at V and 4 bases at J, with 10 bases in the middle. In germline, CDR1 is SEHNR, CDR2 FQNEAQ (reference sequence). CDR3 length: 15 residues. Here the CDR3 DNA reads TGTGCCAGCAGCTTAGAAGGGACTGTCACCGGGGAGCTGTTTTTT. Its translation: CASSLEGTVTGELFF.

This chain uses TRBV11-1 with TRBJ2-1; TRBD2 might be the D (7 bases). The CDR3 contains 15 residues. Trimming shortened V by 0 bases and J by 4 bases, and 10 bases separated the two germline ends. Germline V gene lookup returns CDR1 SGHAT and CDR2 FQDESV (reference sequence). The CDR3 DNA reads TGTGCCAGCAGCTTAGCGGGAGGGGGTTACAATGAGCAGTTCTTC. As protein: CASSLAGGGYNEQFF. Full variable domain (outside the CDR3, taken from reference TRBV11-1 and TRBJ2-1): EAEVAQSPRYKITEKSQAVAFWCDPISGHATLYWYRQILGQGPELLVQFQDESVVDDSQLPKDRFSAERLKGVDSTLKIQPAELGDSAMYLCASSLAGGGYNEQFFGPGTRLTVL.

This chain joins TRBV6-1 and TRBJ1-1; TRBD1 is a possible D gene (6 bases). CDR1 MNHNS and CDR2 SASEGT come from the germline V gene. The CDR3 covers 16 residues. Deletions cut 3 bases from V and 1 base from J, with 15 bases between. DNA of the CDR3: TGTGCCAGCAGTGACCCCGGACAGTTCCCGAACACTGAAGCTTTCTTT. It specifies CASSDPGQFPNTEAFF.

V is TRBV28 and J is TRBJ2-6; possibly TRBD1 for D (5 bases). CDR3 length: 14 residues. Germline assignment: CDR1 MDHEN and CDR2 SYDVKM. Trimming took 6 bases from V and 3 from J, leaving 9 bases between them. CDR3 DNA sequence: TGTGCCAGCAGCCACAGGCTTGGGGCCAACGTCCTGACTTTC. It codes for CASSHRLGANVLTF.

V and J are TRBV6-4 and TRBJ1-2; possible D gene TRBD1, 6 bases. V lost 6 bases, J lost 2 bases, and 16 bases lay in between. In germline, CDR1 is MRHNA, CDR2 SNTAGT. The CDR3 has 15 amino acids. CDR3 region: CASRQTGTANYGYTF. The CDR3 DNA follows: TGTGCCAGCAGACAAACAGGGACCGCAAACTATGGCTACACCTTC.

The V and J genes are TRBV12-3 or TRBV12-4 and TRBJ2-5; tentatively, D is TRBD1 (6 bases). Trimming pared 6 bases from V and 3 bases from J, leaving 8 bases between. The CDR3 extends over 12 amino acids. The CDR3 spells CASRGQEETQYF. The CDR3 bases are TGTGCCAGCAGGGGACAAGAAGAGACCCAGTACTTC.

The chain is built from TRBV10-3 and TRBJ1-2, with 8 bases aligning to TRBD1. With V trimmed by 6 bases and J by 8 bases, 8 bases remained unmatched. The CDR3 extends over 13 amino acids. CDR1 and CDR2 from the germline V gene are ENHRY and SYGVKD. The CDR3 bases are TGTGCCATCAGCTTATCAGGGGGCAAAGGCTACACCTTC. Encoded protein: CAISLSGGKGYTF.

This chain uses TRBV14 with TRBJ1-2, with D hard to call. Per the germline V gene, CDR1 is SGHDN and CDR2 is FVKESK. Trimming stripped 0 bases from V and 5 bases from J, with 4 bases between. The CDR3 totals 12 residues. CDR3 protein: CASSQEAYGYTF. In nucleotides, the CDR3 is TGTGCCAGCAGCCAAGAAGCGTATGGCTACACCTTC. Full variable domain (missing parts from reference TRBV14 and TRBJ1-2): EAGVTQFPSHSVIEKGQTVTLRCDPISGHDNLYWYRRVMGKEIKFLLHFVKESKQDESGMPNNRFLAERTGGTYSTLKVQPAELEDSGVYFCASSQEAYGYTFGSGTRLTVV.

The rearrangement uses TRBV27 and TRBJ2-7, with TRBD1 matching over 8 bases. Germline V gene lookup returns CDR1 MNHEY and CDR2 SMNVEV (reference sequence). CDR3 size: 15 residues. The ends lost 0 bases at V and 0 bases at J; junction bases unmatched: 1. The CDR3 DNA reads as TGTGCCAGCAGTTTATCCGGGACAGGCTCCTACGAGCAGTACTTC. Protein sequence: CASSLSGTGSYEQYF.

J is TRBJ2-7 and V is TRBV25-1, with D possibly matching TRBD2 (6 bases). Germline V gene data show CDR1 as MGHDK and CDR2 as SYGVNS. V shed 0 bases and J shed 0 bases, with 15 bases lying between them. The CDR3 is 17 amino acids. The CDR3 reads CASSEYPGRDNSYEQYF. For the CDR3, the DNA is TGTGCCAGCAGTGAATATCCCGGGCGGGATAACTCCTACGAGCAGTACTTC.

The chain couples TRBV9 to TRBJ1-2, with a possible D match to TRBD1 (5 bases). The CDR3 has 13 amino acids. Germline-derived CDR1 and CDR2 are SGDLS and YYNGEE. Trimming took 0 bases from V and 8 from J, leaving 11 bases between them. The CDR3 DNA follows: TGTGCCAGCAGCGTAGTCGGGGGAGGAGGCTACACCTTC. This gives the protein CASSVVGGGGYTF.

The chain couples TRBV9 to TRBJ2-7, with 10 bases identical to TRBD2. Looked up from germline, CDR1 is SGDLS and CDR2 is YYNGEE. There are 14 residues in the CDR3. V lost 0 bases, J lost 7 bases, and 4 bases stayed unmatched. CDR3 sequence: CASSVAGSGGEQYF. CDR3 DNA sequence: TGTGCCAGCAGCGTAGCGGGTAGCGGGGGGGAGCAGTACTTC.

CDR3 sequence: CASSFPAGGMDTQYF. CDR3 DNA sequence: TGTGCCAGCAGCTTTCCAGCGGGAGGGATGGATACGCAGTATTTT. The gene calls are TRBV11-3 and TRBJ2-3, with TRBD2 identical over 10 bases. The CDR3 contains 15 residues. Germline values: CDR1 SGHNT, CDR2 YENEEA. V lost 3 bases, J lost 6 bases, and 6 bases stayed unmatched. The full variable domain, completed using reference TRBV11-3 and TRBJ2-3, is EAGVVQSPRYKIIEKKQPVAFWCNPISGHNTLYWYLQNLGQGPELLIRYENEEAVDDSQLPKDRFSAERLKGVDSTLKIQPAELGDSAVYLCASSFPAGGMDTQYFGPGTRLTVL.

The chain recombines TRBV27 with TRBJ2-7; 7 bases are a match to TRBD1. CDR1 is MNHEY and CDR2 is SMNVEV in the germline V gene (reference sequence). The CDR3 sequence is 16 residues long. With V trimmed by 5 bases and J by 0 bases, 10 bases remained unmatched. As DNA, the CDR3 is TGTGCCAGCAGTGGATGGGGGACAGCGGACTCCTACGAGCAGTACTTC. Amino acids: CASSGWGTADSYEQYF.

This clone was seen only a few times. V usage is TRBV9 and J usage is TRBJ2-2; D gene unclear. This CDR3 contains 12 residues. Trimming took off 0 bases at V and 6 bases at J, with 3 bases between the two ends. Germline V gene lookup returns CDR1 SGDLS and CDR2 YYNGEE. The CDR3 reads CASSVAAGELFF. The CDR3 DNA sequence: TGTGCCAGCAGCGTAGCGGCCGGGGAGCTGTTTTTT. Drawing the rest from reference TRBV9 and TRBJ2-2, the complete variable domain is DSGVTQTPKHLITATGQRVTLRCSPRSGDLSVYWYQQSLDQGLQFLIQYYNGEERAKGNILERFSAQQFPDLHSELNLSSLELGDSALYFCASSVAAGELFFGEGSRLTVL.

This clone occurred many times. Here the CDR3 DNA reads TGTGCCACCAGTCCGCTAATCTCCTACGAGCAGTACTTC. Translated: CATSPLISYEQYF. V and J are TRBV24-1 and TRBJ2-7; D is unresolved. The germline CDR1 and CDR2 sequences are KGHDR and SFDVKD. Trimming left V 6 bases short and J 0 bases short, with 8 bases between. This CDR3 contains 13 residues.

The chain combines TRBV6-5 with TRBJ2-1, with 13 bases identical to TRBD2. The junction had 5 bases not matched to a gene; V was cut back by 5 bases and J by 7 bases. The germline V gene encodes CDR1 MNHEY and CDR2 SVGAGI. The CDR3 is 15 amino acids. The CDR3 loop is CASSTSGRARNEQFF. CDR3 in DNA: TGTGCCAGCAGTACTAGCGGGAGGGCGCGAAATGAGCAGTTCTTC.

This chain uses TRBV27 with TRBJ2-7; 10 bases fit TRBD1. CDR1 is MNHEY and CDR2 is SMNVEV in the germline V gene (reference sequence). This CDR3 is built from 16 residues. With 5 bases clipped from V and 2 bases from J, the junction kept 9 bases outside the gene matches. The CDR3 is CASSPGQGTLTYEQYF. Here the CDR3 DNA reads TGTGCCAGCAGTCCGGGACAGGGGACTCTTACCTACGAGCAGTACTTC.

The rearrangement joins TRBV10-3 to TRBJ2-1; D gene uncertain. CDR1 ENHRY and CDR2 SYGVKD come from the germline V gene. Between the trimmed V and J ends, which lost 3 bases and 1 base, there was a span of 13 bases. CDR3 size: 16 residues. The CDR3 coding sequence is TGTGCCATCAGTGAATTGGCAGGCAATTCCTACAATGAGCAGTTCTTC. Translation: CAISELAGNSYNEQFF.

This chain uses TRBV11-3 with TRBJ2-7, with 8 bases lining up with TRBD2. The CDR3 has 16 amino acids. Trimming removed 1 base from V and 3 bases from J; junction bases left unmatched: 8. Germline V gene sequence: CDR1 SGHNT, CDR2 YENEEA. CDR3 loop: CASSLGGGAGVYEQYF. The CDR3 DNA is TGTGCCAGCAGCTTAGGAGGAGGAGCGGGGGTCTACGAGCAGTACTTC.

The chain uses TRBV2 and TRBJ1-6, with D perhaps matching TRBD1 (6 bases). This CDR3 is built from 15 residues. V gave up 6 bases and J gave up 7 bases, with 16 bases separating them. In germline, CDR1 is SNHLY, CDR2 FYNNEI. As DNA, the CDR3 is TGTGCCAGCAGACCCCAGGGGCTCGCGAATTCACCCCTCCACTTT. Translated, it gives CASRPQGLANSPLHF.

This chain connects TRBV5-8 to TRBJ1-2, with D possibly being TRBD1 (6 bases). Trimming removed 4 bases at V and 1 base at J, with 17 bases between. CDR3 length equals 16 residues. Germline-derived CDR1 and CDR2 are SGHTS and YDEGEE. CDR3 nucleotides: TGTGCCAGCAGCCGAAAACCAACAGGGTTTAACTATGGCTACACCTTC. This encodes CASSRKPTGFNYGYTF.